This TCR beta chain was captured by sequencing in a study of low-dose radiotherapy and immunotherapy resistance in tumors. Study-wide background: Doses of 0.5 Gy per fraction every 2 weeks, totaling 6.5 Gy, went to Cohort 1.

Germline V gives CDR1 ENHRY, CDR2 SYGVKD. This CDR3 spans 14 amino acids. The V end was cut by 7 bases, the J end by 5 bases, with 14 bases between. Covering alpha and beta chains, TRAV- and TRBV-specific primers were used for the first-strand cDNA. PCR amplification of the TCRs was performed with Phusion for 20 PCR cycles, and it relied on a constant-region primer together with a V-primer adapter. After the mRNA was isolated, it was amplified using in vitro transcription. TCRdb redid the calling of the reads with MiXCR, one entry per CDR3 protein. There are tens of thousands of distinct CDR3 sequences in the sample; less than 30% occur only once, and around 10% lies in the top ten. As for time point: after trial treatment. As to treatment: LDRT plus nivolumab, ipilimumab, low-dose cyclophosphamide and aspirin (RACIN trial). Each eligible patient had an advanced solid tumor, and these tumors lacked tumor-infiltrating lymphocytes.

The sample holds many counts of this clonotype. The TCR sequence derives from a male donor with prostate cancer. The sample here was PBMCs, taken after low-dose radiotherapy plus immunotherapy. The rearrangement uses TRBV10-3 and TRBJ2-2; tentatively, D is TRBD2 (5 bases). Written as DNA, the CDR3 is TGTGCCATCACCCAACTAGTTGGGACCGGGGAGCTGTTTTTT. Residues: CAITQLVGTGELFF.